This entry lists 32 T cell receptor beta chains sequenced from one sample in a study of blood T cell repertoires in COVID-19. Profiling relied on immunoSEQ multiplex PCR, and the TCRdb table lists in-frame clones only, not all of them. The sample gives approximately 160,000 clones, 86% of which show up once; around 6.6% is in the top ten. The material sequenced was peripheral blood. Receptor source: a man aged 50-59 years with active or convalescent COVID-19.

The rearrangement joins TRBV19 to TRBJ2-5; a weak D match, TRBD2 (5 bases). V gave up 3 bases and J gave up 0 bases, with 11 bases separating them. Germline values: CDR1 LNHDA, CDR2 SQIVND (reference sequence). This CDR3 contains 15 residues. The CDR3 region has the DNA TGTGCCAGTAGTATCTCGGCGGGTAACCAAGAGACCCAGTACTTC. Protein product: CASSISAGNQETQYF.

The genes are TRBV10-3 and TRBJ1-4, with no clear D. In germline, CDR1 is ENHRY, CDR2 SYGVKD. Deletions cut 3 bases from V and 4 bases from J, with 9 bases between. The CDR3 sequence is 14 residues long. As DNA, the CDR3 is TGTGCCATCAGTGAAGAACAGATTAATGAAAAACTGTTTTTT. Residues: CAISEEQINEKLFF.

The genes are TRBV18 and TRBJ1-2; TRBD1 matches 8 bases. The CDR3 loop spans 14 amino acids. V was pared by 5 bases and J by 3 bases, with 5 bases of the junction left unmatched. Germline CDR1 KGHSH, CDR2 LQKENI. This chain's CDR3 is CASSIQGVDYGYTF. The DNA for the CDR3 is TGTGCCAGCTCAATACAGGGGGTCGACTATGGCTACACCTTC.

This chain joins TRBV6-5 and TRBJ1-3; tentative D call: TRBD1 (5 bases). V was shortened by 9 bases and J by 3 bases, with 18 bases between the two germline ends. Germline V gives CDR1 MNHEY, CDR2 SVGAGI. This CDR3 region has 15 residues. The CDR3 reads CARGEGRPNGNTIYF. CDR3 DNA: TGTGCCAGGGGGGAGGGACGGCCAAATGGAAACACCATATATTTT.

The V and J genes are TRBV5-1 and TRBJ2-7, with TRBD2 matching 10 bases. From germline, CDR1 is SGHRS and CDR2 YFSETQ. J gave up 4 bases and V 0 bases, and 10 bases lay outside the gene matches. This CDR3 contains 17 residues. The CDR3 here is CASSLGSVLAGKYEQYF. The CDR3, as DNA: TGCGCCAGCAGCTTGGGGTCCGTACTAGCGGGAAAATACGAGCAGTACTTC.

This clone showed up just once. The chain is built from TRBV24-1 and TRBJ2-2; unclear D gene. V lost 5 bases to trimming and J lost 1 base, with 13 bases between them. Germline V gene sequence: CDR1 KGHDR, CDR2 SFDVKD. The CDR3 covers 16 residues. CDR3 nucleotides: TGTGCCACCAGTGGTCATGGCAAGCGGAACACCGGGGAGCTGTTTTTT. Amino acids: CATSGHGKRNTGELFF.

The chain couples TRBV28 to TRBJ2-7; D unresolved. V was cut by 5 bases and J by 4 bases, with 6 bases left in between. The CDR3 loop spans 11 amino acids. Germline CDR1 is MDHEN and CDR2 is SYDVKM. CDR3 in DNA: TGTGCCAGCAGTGACTCGTACGAGCAGTACTTC. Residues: CASSDSYEQYF.

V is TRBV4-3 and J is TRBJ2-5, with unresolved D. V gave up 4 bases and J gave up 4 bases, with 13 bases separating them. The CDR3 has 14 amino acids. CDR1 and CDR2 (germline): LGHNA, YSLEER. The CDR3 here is CASSPDLEGETQYF. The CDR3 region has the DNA TGCGCCAGCAGCCCTGACTTGGAAGGAGAGACCCAGTACTTC.

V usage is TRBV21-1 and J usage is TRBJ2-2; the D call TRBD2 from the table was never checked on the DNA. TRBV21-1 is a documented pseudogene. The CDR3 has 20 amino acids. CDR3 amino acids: CASRTSRDLRGGWVTGELFF. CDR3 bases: TGTGCCAGCCGCACCTCCCGGGACTTGCGGGGGGGTTGGGTCACCGGGGAGCTGTTTTTT.

The CDR3 nucleotides read TGTGCTAGTGGTTTGGGGGACAGGGTAGGGCAGTACTTC. This encodes CASGLGDRVGQYF. This sequence joins TRBV12-5 and TRBJ2-7; 9 bases align to TRBD1. In germline, CDR1 is LGHNT, CDR2 FRNRAP. CDR3 size: 13 residues. The trim removed 1 base at V and 9 bases at J, leaving 4 bases unmatched.

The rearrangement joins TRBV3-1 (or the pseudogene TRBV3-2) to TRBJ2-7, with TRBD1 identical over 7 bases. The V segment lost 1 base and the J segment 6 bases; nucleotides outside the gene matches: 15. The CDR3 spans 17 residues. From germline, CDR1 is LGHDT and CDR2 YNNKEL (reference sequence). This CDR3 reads CASSQVVGQAGMGEQYF. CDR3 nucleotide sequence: TGTGCCAGCAGCCAAGTAGTTGGACAGGCCGGCATGGGCGAGCAGTACTTC.

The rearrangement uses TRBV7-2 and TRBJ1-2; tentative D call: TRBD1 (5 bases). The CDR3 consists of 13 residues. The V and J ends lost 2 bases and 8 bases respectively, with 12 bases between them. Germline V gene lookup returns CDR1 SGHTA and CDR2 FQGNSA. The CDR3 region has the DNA TGTGCCAGCAGCTTAAATCGCAGGGAAGGCTACACCTTC. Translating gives CASSLNRREGYTF.

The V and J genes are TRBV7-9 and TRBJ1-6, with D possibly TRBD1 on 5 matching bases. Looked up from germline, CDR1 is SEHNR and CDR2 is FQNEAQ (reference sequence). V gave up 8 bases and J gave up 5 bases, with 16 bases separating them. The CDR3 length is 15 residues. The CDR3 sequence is CASSVTRGDNSPLHF. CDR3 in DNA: TGTGCCAGCTCAGTGACCCGGGGGGATAATTCACCCCTCCACTTT.

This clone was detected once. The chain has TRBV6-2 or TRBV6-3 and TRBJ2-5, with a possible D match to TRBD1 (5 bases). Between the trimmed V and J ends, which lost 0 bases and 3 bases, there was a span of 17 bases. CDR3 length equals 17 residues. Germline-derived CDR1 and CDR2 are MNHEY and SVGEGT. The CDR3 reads CASSYSMGFWGEETQYF. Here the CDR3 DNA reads TGTGCCAGCAGTTACTCGATGGGGTTTTGGGGCGAAGAGACCCAGTACTTC.

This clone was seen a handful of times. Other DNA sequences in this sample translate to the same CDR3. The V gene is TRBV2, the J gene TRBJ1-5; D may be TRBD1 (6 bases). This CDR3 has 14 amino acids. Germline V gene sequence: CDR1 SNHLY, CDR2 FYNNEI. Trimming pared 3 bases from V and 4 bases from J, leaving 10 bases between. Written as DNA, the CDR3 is TGTGCCAGCAGTGATCGTACAGGGAATCAGCCCCAGCATTTT. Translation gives CASSDRTGNQPQHF.

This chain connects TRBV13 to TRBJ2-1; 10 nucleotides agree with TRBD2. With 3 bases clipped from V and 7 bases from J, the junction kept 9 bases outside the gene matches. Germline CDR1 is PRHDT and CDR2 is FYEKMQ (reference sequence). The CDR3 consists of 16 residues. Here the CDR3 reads CASSLSGRAFWNEQFF. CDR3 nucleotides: TGTGCCAGCAGCTTGAGCGGGAGGGCCTTTTGGAATGAGCAGTTCTTC.

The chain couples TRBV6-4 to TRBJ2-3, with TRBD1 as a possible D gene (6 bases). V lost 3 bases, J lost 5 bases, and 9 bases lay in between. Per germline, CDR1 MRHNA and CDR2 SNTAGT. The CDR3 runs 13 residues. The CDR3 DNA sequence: TGTGCCAGCAGTGAAGGGGGAGTAGATACGCAGTATTTT. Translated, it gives CASSEGGVDTQYF.

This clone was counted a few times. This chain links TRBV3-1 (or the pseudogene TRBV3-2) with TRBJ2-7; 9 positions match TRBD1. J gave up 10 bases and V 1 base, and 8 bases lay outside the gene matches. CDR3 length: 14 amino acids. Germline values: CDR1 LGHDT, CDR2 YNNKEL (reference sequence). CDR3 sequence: CASSQGPDRGLQYF. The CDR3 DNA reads TGTGCCAGCAGCCAAGGCCCGGACAGGGGATTACAGTACTTC.

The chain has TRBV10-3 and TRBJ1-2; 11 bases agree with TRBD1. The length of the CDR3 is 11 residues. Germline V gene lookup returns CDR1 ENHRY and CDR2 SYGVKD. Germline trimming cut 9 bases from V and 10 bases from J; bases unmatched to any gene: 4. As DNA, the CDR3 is TGTGCCATGGGACAGGGGGATGCCTACACCTTC. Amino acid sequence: CAMGQGDAYTF.

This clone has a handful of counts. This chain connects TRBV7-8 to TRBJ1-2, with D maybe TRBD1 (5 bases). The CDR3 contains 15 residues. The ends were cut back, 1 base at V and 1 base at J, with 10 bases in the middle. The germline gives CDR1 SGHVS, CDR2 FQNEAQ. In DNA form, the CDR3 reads TGTGCCAGCAGCTTAGGGCAGGGAATTAACTATGGCTACACCTTC. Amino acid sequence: CASSLGQGINYGYTF.

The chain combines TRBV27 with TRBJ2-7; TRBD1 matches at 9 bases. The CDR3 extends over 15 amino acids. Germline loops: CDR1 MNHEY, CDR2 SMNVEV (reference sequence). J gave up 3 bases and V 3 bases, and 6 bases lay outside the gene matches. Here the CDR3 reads CASSLTGGGYYEQYF. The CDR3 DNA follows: TGTGCCAGCAGTTTGACAGGGGGGGGTTACTACGAGCAGTACTTC.

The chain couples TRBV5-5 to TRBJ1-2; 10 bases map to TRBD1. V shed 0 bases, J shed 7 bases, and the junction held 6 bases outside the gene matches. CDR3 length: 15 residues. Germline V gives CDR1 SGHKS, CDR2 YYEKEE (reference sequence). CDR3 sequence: CASSLVGQGQGGYTF. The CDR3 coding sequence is TGTGCCAGCAGCTTGGTGGGACAGGGGCAAGGTGGCTACACCTTC. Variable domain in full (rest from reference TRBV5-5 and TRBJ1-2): DAGVTQSPTHLIKTRGQQVTLRCSPISGHKSVSWYQQVLGQGPQFIFQYYEKEERGRGNFPDRFSARQFPNYSSELNVNALLLGDSALYLCASSLVGQGQGGYTFGSGTRLTVV.

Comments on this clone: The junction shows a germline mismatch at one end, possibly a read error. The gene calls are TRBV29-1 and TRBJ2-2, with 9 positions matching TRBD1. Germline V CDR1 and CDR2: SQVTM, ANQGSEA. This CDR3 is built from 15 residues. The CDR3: CSVRTGTGNAGELFF. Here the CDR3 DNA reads TGCAGCGTGCGAACCGGGACAGGGAACGCCGGGGAGCTGTTTTTT.

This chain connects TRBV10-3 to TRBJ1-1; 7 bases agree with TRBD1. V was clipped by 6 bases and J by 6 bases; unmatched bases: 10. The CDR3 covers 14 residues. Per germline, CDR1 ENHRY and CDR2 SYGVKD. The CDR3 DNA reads TGTGCCATCAGGGGGACAGCCATTTCCGCTGAAGCTTTCTTT. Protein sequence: CAIRGTAISAEAFF.

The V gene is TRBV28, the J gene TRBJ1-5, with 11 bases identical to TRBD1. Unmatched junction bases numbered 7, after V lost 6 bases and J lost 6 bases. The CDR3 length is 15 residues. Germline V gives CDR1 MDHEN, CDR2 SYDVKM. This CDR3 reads CASSLGQGAGQPQHF. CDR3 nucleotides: TGTGCCAGCAGCTTAGGACAGGGGGCAGGTCAGCCCCAGCATTTT.

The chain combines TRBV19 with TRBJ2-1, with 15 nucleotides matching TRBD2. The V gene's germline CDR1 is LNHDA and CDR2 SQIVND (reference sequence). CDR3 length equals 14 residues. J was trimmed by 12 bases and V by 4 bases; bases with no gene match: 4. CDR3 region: CASSRTSGRGGQFF. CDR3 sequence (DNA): TGTGCCAGTAGTAGGACTAGCGGGAGGGGGGGGCAGTTCTTC.

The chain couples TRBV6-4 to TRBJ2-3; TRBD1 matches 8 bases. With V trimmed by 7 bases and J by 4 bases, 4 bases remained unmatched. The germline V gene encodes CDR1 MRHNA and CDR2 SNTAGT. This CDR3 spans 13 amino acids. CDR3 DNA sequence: TGTGCCAGCATCAAGGACAGGGCAGATACGCAGTATTTT. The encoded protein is CASIKDRADTQYF.

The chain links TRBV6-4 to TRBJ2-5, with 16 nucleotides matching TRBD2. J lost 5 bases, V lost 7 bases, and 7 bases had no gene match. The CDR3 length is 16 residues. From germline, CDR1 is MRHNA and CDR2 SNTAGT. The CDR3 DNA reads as TGTGCCAGCAACGGGACTAGCGGGGGGGCTAATGAGACCCAGTACTTC. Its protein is CASNGTSGGANETQYF.

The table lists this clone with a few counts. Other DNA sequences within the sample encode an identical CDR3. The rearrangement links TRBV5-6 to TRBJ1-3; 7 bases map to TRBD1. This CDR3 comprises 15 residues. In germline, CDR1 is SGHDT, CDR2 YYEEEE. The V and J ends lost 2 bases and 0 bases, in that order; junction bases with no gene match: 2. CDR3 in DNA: TGTGCCAGCAGCTTAGGGGGCCTCTCTGGAAACACCATATATTTT. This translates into CASSLGGLSGNTIYF.

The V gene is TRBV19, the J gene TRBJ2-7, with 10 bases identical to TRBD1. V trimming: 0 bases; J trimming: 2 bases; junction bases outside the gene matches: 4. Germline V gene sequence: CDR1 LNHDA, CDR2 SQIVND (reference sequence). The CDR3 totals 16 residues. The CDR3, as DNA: TGTGCCAGTAGTATAGAGGGGGACAGGGGAACCTACGAGCAGTACTTC. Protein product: CASSIEGDRGTYEQYF.

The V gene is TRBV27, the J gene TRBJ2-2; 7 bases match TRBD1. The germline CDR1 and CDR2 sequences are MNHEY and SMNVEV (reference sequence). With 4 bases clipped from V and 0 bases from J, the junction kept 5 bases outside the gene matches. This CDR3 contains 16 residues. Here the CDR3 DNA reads TGTGCCAGCAGTTCGGACAGGAGATCGAACACCGGGGAGCTGTTTTTT. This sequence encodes CASSSDRRSNTGELFF.

The CDR3 loop reads CASSQGLGLAGYNEQFF. The DNA for the CDR3 is TGTGCCAGCAGCCAAGGACTTGGACTAGCGGGTTACAATGAGCAGTTCTTC. The chain carries TRBV3-1 (or the pseudogene TRBV3-2) and TRBJ2-1, with TRBD2 matching over 11 bases. Unmatched junction bases numbered 6, after V lost 1 base and J lost 4 bases. This CDR3 has 17 amino acids. In germline, CDR1 is LGHDT, CDR2 YNNKEL (reference sequence).